This TCR beta chain was sequenced for a study of shared clonotypes between healthy human individuals. In the study overall: There were three CD4 naive, three CD4 memory, two CD8 naive and one CD8 memory plates per donor.

This clone is a singleton in its sample. Its cognate antigen is unknown. Looked up from germline, CDR1 is SQVTM and CDR2 is ANQGSEA. CDR3 length equals 16 residues. Study-level results: Having only a few donors restricted how much genetic and exposure-history diversity was captured.

The sorted-subset replicate PCRs were given 200 ng DNA, which is approximately 30,000 T cell genomes. This table comes from immunoSEQ multiplex PCR, and its TCRdb copy is limited to in-frame clones, with some not included. The sample lists some 2,100,000 clones, 85% to 95% occurring once. Selected positively for CCR7 and CD45RO-negative, naive CD8 cells excluded terminally differentiated effector memory CD45RA+ cells. This TCR was sampled from a man aged 18 to 30 in good health. Some clones in this sample may be carry-over from other donors' samples. The sequencing sample was made of naive CD8+ T cells from PBMCs. The chain is built from TRBV29-1 and TRBJ2-5, with TRBD2 matching 14 bases. Gene TRBJ2-7 matches the end of the DNA better, so the J call may be wrong. The CDR3 region has the DNA TGCAGCGCCAGGGGTACGGGGACTAGCGGGAGTTCCGAGCAGTACTTC. It encodes CSARGTGTSGSSEQYF.